What follows is one TCR beta chain and its context. Antigen unknown. CDR3 length: 14 amino acids. Per germline, CDR1 SGHRS and CDR2 YFSETQ. Trimming stripped 0 bases from V and 7 bases from J, with 10 bases between. The data are from a study of graft-versus-host responses after intestinal transplantation. Study-wide findings and caveats: Declining HvG levels early post-transplant were linked to peak circulating GvH clone levels. GvH clones turned up in recipient marrow; some had shown up first in ileum or blood.

Method: immunoSEQ multiplex PCR; TCRdb's copy keeps in-frame clones and lacks some. Here the sample spans roughly 100,000 clones, less than 90% being singletons. V is TRBV5-1 and J is TRBJ2-2; D gene uncertain. The source is a human donor who received an intestinal transplant. The sequenced sample was unstimulated CD4+ T cells sorted from spleen or lymph node cells, obtained before intestinal transplant. The CDR3 loop reads CASSLDTESGELFF. Written as DNA, the CDR3 is TGCGCCAGCAGCTTGGACACCGAGAGCGGGGAGCTGTTTTTT.